Listed here are 27 T cell receptor beta chains from one sample, sequenced in a study of cytomegalovirus exposure and HLA in healthy donors. The PCR employed 60 Vbeta primers together with 13 Jbeta primers. Sequencing was performed with immunoSEQ multiplex PCR; in TCRdb, only in-frame clones are kept and a portion is missing. The sample has some 160,000 clones; about three quarters are singletons. The sample taken for sequencing was PBMCs. The receptors originated from a man in his forties in good health and CMV-seronegative.

The chain is built from TRBV28 and TRBJ2-1; D possibly corresponds to TRBD2 (7 bases). From germline, CDR1 is MDHEN and CDR2 SYDVKM. The CDR3 is 11 residues long. V was cut by 6 bases and J by 12 bases, with 12 bases left in between. CDR3 loop: CASSWGGPQFF. The CDR3 coding sequence is TGTGCCAGCAGCTGGGGGGGGCCGCAGTTCTTC.

The V and J genes are TRBV7-9 and TRBJ2-4; 7 bases agree with TRBD1. Germline CDR1 SEHNR, CDR2 FQNEAQ (reference sequence). The CDR3 runs 16 residues. V shed 4 bases, J shed 0 bases, and the junction held 6 bases outside the gene matches. Here the CDR3 reads CASSSDRYLAKNIQYF. DNA for the CDR3: TGTGCCAGCAGCTCGGACAGGTACCTAGCCAAAAACATTCAGTACTTC.

The chain combines TRBV6-1 with TRBJ2-5; 8 bases are shared with TRBD1. This CDR3 comprises 15 residues. Looked up from germline, CDR1 is MNHNS and CDR2 is SASEGT. The ends lost 0 bases at V and 10 bases at J; junction bases unmatched: 10. The CDR3 sequence is CASSEAPTGVGDQYF. CDR3 bases: TGTGCCAGCAGTGAAGCGCCGACAGGGGTGGGGGACCAGTACTTC.

This rearrangement joins TRBV10-3 to TRBJ2-3; 10 positions agree with TRBD1. The length of the CDR3 is 14 residues. Trimming took 4 bases from V and 7 from J; bases not matched to a gene: 5. Germline V gives CDR1 ENHRY, CDR2 SYGVKD. CDR3 region: CAISGGTGENTQYF. Written as DNA, the CDR3 is TGTGCCATCAGTGGAGGGACAGGGGAGAATACGCAGTATTTT.

The chain combines TRBV18 with TRBJ2-2; D perhaps matches TRBD2 (5 bases). Trimming stripped 2 bases from V and 0 bases from J, with 7 bases between. CDR3 size: 15 residues. Germline assignment: CDR1 KGHSH and CDR2 LQKENI. The CDR3 DNA is TGTGCCAGCTCACCAACTAGGGCGAACACCGGGGAGCTGTTTTTT. This translates into CASSPTRANTGELFF.

The rearrangement uses TRBV2 and TRBJ1-5; 8 bases line up with TRBD1. With V trimmed by 6 bases and J by 6 bases, 10 bases remained unmatched. The CDR3 runs to 15 residues. The germline gives CDR1 SNHLY, CDR2 FYNNEI. CDR3 protein: CASSPDRGRGQPQHF. Written as DNA, the CDR3 is TGTGCCAGCAGCCCCGACAGGGGTCGAGGTCAGCCCCAGCATTTT.

Written as DNA, the CDR3 is TGTGCCAGCAGCCGATCCAGGGGGATGAACACTGAAGCTTTCTTT. Translation: CASSRSRGMNTEAFF. The gene calls are TRBV6-5 and TRBJ1-1; TRBD1 agrees at 7 bases. In germline, CDR1 is MNHEY, CDR2 SVGAGI. CDR3 size: 15 residues. The V and J ends lost 6 bases and 0 bases, in that order; junction bases with no gene match: 7.

This clone was detected only once. V is TRBV5-1 and J is TRBJ2-5; D remains ambiguous. This CDR3 contains 14 residues. Germline CDR1 is SGHRS and CDR2 is YFSETQ. Trimming removed 4 bases at V and 6 bases at J, with 16 bases between. The CDR3 sequence is CASSLTPGPQTQYF. The DNA of the CDR3 is TGCGCCAGCAGCCTTACTCCGGGTCCCCAGACCCAGTACTTC.

J is TRBJ2-3 and V is TRBV11-2, with 8 nucleotides matching TRBD2. CDR1 and CDR2 (germline): SGHAT, FQNNGV. CDR3 size: 19 residues. The ends lost 1 base at V and 1 base at J; junction bases unmatched: 13. CDR3 sequence reads: CASSLGRLAGNRGTDTQYF. The CDR3 bases are TGTGCCAGCAGCTTAGGAAGGCTAGCGGGTAATCGGGGCACAGATACGCAGTATTTT. Using reference TRBV11-2 and TRBJ2-3 for the parts outside the CDR3, the full variable domain is EAGVAQSPRYKIIEKRQSVAFWCNPISGHATLYWYQQILGQGPKLLIQFQNNGVVDDSQLPKDRFSAERLKGVDSTLKIQPAKLEDSAVYLCASSLGRLAGNRGTDTQYFGPGTRLTVL.

Concerning this clone: At one end the junction does not follow the germline gene, possibly because of a read error. The V and J genes are TRBV7-9 and TRBJ1-6; 7 nucleotides match TRBD1. This CDR3 has 15 residues. Germline loops: CDR1 SEHNR, CDR2 FQNEAQ (reference sequence). The CDR3, as DNA: TGTTCCAGCAGCTTAACAGGGGCTGGTAATTCACCCCTCCACTTT. Its translation is CSSSLTGAGNSPLHF.

This chain uses TRBV5-1 with TRBJ2-2; tentative D call: TRBD2 (6 bases). V was cut by 8 bases and J by 7 bases, with 18 bases left in between. Germline V lookup: CDR1 SGHRS, CDR2 YFSETQ. The CDR3 is made up of 14 amino acids. CDR3 bases: TGCGCCAGTCCCCCGGGACTCCAGGGCGGGGAGCTGTTTTTT. Translating it yields CASPPGLQGGELFF.

This rearrangement joins TRBV19 to TRBJ2-7; TRBD1 matches at 7 bases. The CDR3 loop spans 14 amino acids. J was trimmed by 5 bases and V by 10 bases; bases with no gene match: 14. The germline V gene encodes CDR1 LNHDA and CDR2 SQIVND (reference sequence). The CDR3 nucleotides are TGTGCCACTAAACAGGGGCAAGGCTATGACGAGCAGTACTTC. Protein sequence: CATKQGQGYDEQYF. Complete variable domain (other parts from reference TRBV19 and TRBJ2-7): DGGITQSPKYLFRKEGQNVTLSCEQNLNHDAMYWYRQDPGQGLRLIYYSQIVNDFQKGDIAEGYSVSREKKESFPLTVTSAQKNPTAFYLCATKQGQGYDEQYFGPGTRLTVT.

This clone was found a few times. The chain links TRBV19 to TRBJ1-5; D unresolved. The CDR3 runs to 15 residues. The germline V gene has CDR1 LNHDA and CDR2 SQIVND (reference sequence). V was shortened by 3 bases and J by 0 bases, with 9 bases between the two germline ends. The CDR3 DNA follows: TGTGCCAGTAGTATGTTCCCGAGTAGCAATCAGCCCCAGCATTTT. As protein: CASSMFPSSNQPQHF.

V is TRBV27 and J is TRBJ1-5; TRBD1 might be the D (5 bases). The V and J ends lost 5 bases and 3 bases respectively, with 11 bases between them. The CDR3 consists of 14 residues. Germline CDR1 and CDR2: MNHEY and SMNVEV (reference sequence). This chain's CDR3 is CASSLRGDNQPQHF. The CDR3 nucleotides read TGTGCCAGCAGTCTCCGGGGGGACAATCAGCCCCAGCATTTT.

This clone was observed a handful of times. The J gene is TRBJ1-4, the V gene TRBV23-1; D is perhaps TRBD1 (5 bases). TRBV23-1 counts as an open reading frame of uncertain function. This CDR3 is 15 amino acids long. V lost 3 bases to trimming and J lost 7 bases, with 15 bases between them. Here the CDR3 DNA reads TGCGCCAGCAGTCACCCGGACAAGGGTCCTGAAAAACTGTTTTTT. Translated, it gives CASSHPDKGPEKLFF.

The genes are TRBV5-1 and TRBJ2-7, with 14 bases identical to TRBD2. The germline gives CDR1 SGHRS, CDR2 YFSETQ. The CDR3 totals 13 residues. Losses at the gene ends were 7 bases for V and 3 bases for J; bases not matched to a gene: 0. The DNA of the CDR3 is TGCGCCAGCGGGACTAGCGGGGGCTACGAGCAGTACTTC. Residues: CASGTSGGYEQYF.

About this clone: The junction differs from germline at one of its ends, possibly a read error. V gene TRBV18 combines with J gene TRBJ1-2, with 7 nucleotides matching TRBD1. The CDR3 has 13 residues. Germline CDR1 reads KGHSH; CDR2 reads LQKENI. The CDR3 loop is CASPPGGADGYTF. The CDR3 DNA follows: TGTGCCAGCCCACCAGGGGGGGCGGATGGCTACACCTTC.

This chain links TRBV7-9 with TRBJ2-2; D is uncertain. The CDR3 has 13 residues. The germline V and J ends were trimmed by 4 bases and 6 bases, with 9 bases remaining between them. Germline V CDR1 and CDR2: SEHNR, FQNEAQ (reference sequence). Written as DNA, the CDR3 is TGTGCCAGCAGCTCAAGCCGGTCCGGGGAGCTGTTTTTT. Protein: CASSSSRSGELFF.

The chain has TRBV7-2 and TRBJ2-1, with a possible D match to TRBD1 (6 bases). V dropped 1 base and J dropped 4 bases, with 11 bases sitting between them. The CDR3 is 15 amino acids. Looked up from germline, CDR1 is SGHTA and CDR2 is FQGNSA. The CDR3 bases are TGTGCCAGCAGCTTAGATGGGGGCGATTACAATGAGCAGTTCTTC. Amino acid sequence: CASSLDGGDYNEQFF.

The chain combines TRBV9 with TRBJ2-3; 11 bases agree with TRBD2. Germline loops: CDR1 SGDLS, CDR2 YYNGEE. Germline trimming cut 4 bases from V and 5 bases from J; bases unmatched to any gene: 12. CDR3 size: 17 residues. For the CDR3, the DNA is TGTGCCAGCAGCCAAATACTAGCGGGGGCCGGGGGAGATACGCAGTATTTT. It translates to CASSQILAGAGGDTQYF.

This chain connects TRBV6-5 to TRBJ1-1, with no clear D. The ends were cut back, 0 bases at V and 9 bases at J, with 8 bases in the middle. The germline gives CDR1 MNHEY, CDR2 SVGAGI. The CDR3 runs 12 residues. In DNA form, the CDR3 reads TGTGCCAGCAGTTACTCGGGCAGCCAAGCTTTCTTT. The encoded protein is CASSYSGSQAFF.

The CDR3 reads CASSPGQGAWMQYF. Here the CDR3 DNA reads TGTGCCAGCTCACCAGGACAGGGGGCATGGATGCAGTATTTT. V is TRBV18 and J is TRBJ2-3, with TRBD1 matching 11 bases. CDR1 and CDR2 from the germline V gene are KGHSH and LQKENI. Germline trimming cut 2 bases from V and 11 bases from J; bases unmatched to any gene: 6. CDR3 length: 14 residues.

V and J are TRBV6-5 and TRBJ1-2; TRBD1 agrees at 9 bases. Looked up from germline, CDR1 is MNHEY and CDR2 is SVGAGI. The CDR3 totals 14 residues. V shed 7 bases, J shed 8 bases, and the junction held 11 bases outside the gene matches. The CDR3 DNA is TGTGCCAGCACCTCCCCGGGACAGGGCGACGGCTACACCTTC. Amino acid sequence: CASTSPGQGDGYTF.

V is TRBV7-2 and J is TRBJ1-2; D not resolved. Trimming removed 5 bases from V and 4 bases from J, with 17 bases in between. Germline assignment: CDR1 SGHTA and CDR2 FQGNSA. The CDR3 consists of 15 residues. DNA of the CDR3: TGTGCCAGCAGCCCCCGGGGTGTTCCCCTCTATGGCTACACCTTC. Protein product: CASSPRGVPLYGYTF.

This clone has only one observation. The J gene is TRBJ1-2, the V gene TRBV19; TRBD1 aligns across 7 bases. CDR3 length: 15 amino acids. The V gene's germline CDR1 is LNHDA and CDR2 SQIVND (reference sequence). Unmatched junction bases numbered 10, after V lost 5 bases and J lost 4 bases. CDR3 nucleotide sequence: TGTGCCAGTAGTCCGTGGACAGGCCTAAGCTATGGCTACACCTTC. Encoded protein: CASSPWTGLSYGYTF.

The V call is TRBV19, the J call TRBJ2-7; 9 bases are a match to TRBD1. Germline CDR1 LNHDA, CDR2 SQIVND (reference sequence). The J segment lost 0 bases and the V segment lost 5 bases, leaving 5 bases of the junction unmatched. The CDR3 is made up of 15 amino acids. The CDR3 DNA is TGTGCCAGTAGTTCCGGACAGGGGAACTCCTACGAGCAGTACTTC. As protein: CASSSGQGNSYEQYF.

This rearrangement joins TRBV29-1 to TRBJ2-6; D ambiguous. Per the germline V gene, CDR1 is SQVTM and CDR2 is ANQGSEA. Between the trimmed V and J ends, which lost 4 bases and 2 bases, there was a span of 18 bases. This CDR3 region has 17 residues. The chain's CDR3 is CSVGGLQLSAGANVLTF. CDR3 DNA: TGCAGCGTTGGTGGGCTACAACTGTCGGCTGGGGCCAACGTCCTGACTTTC.